The sequence of this T cell receptor (beta chain) was determined in a study of metastatic and nonmetastatic thyroid tumors. Turning to the study itself: Samples came from malignant and benign thyroid patients, and repertoires were compared across blood and tumor or nodule tissue.

Note on this clone: Its antigen is as yet unknown.

Study processing details: Clinicopathological groups of papillary thyroid cancer showed CDR3 differences that were used to build a distant-metastasis classifier. Via MiXCR, TCRdb re-called the PCR reads. The V and J calls, along with clone size, are taken from TCRdb and not from the paper's own processing. The table includes about 53,000 clones, roughly 22% detected once. Overall study results and limits: It was reportedly found that TCR beta diversity was significantly higher in malignant thyroid tumors than in benign nodules, a difference seen in both blood and tumor samples.

Treatment of any kind had been given to no patient before thyroid surgery. V gave up 6 bases and J gave up 6 bases; unmatched junction bases: 11. The CDR3 is 14 amino acids. The germline V gene has CDR1 MDHEN and CDR2 SYDVKM. The V gene is TRBV28, the J gene TRBJ2-7, with 7 bases identical to TRBD2. This sequence was found in a female donor with papillary thyroid cancer or a benign thyroid nodule (not recorded which). Some clones in this sample may be carry-over from other donors' samples. Material for sequencing was blood. CDR3 region: CASSPTGGKIEQYF. The CDR3 DNA reads TGTGCCAGCAGCCCCACCGGGGGGAAGATCGAGCAGTACTTC. The variable domain in full, with the rest retrieved from reference TRBV28 and TRBJ2-7, is DVKVTQSSRYLVKRTGEKVFLECVQDMDHENMFWYRQDPGLGLRLIYFSYDVKMKEKGDIPEGYSVSREKKERFSLILESASTNQTSMYLCASSPTGGKIEQYFGPGTRLTVT.